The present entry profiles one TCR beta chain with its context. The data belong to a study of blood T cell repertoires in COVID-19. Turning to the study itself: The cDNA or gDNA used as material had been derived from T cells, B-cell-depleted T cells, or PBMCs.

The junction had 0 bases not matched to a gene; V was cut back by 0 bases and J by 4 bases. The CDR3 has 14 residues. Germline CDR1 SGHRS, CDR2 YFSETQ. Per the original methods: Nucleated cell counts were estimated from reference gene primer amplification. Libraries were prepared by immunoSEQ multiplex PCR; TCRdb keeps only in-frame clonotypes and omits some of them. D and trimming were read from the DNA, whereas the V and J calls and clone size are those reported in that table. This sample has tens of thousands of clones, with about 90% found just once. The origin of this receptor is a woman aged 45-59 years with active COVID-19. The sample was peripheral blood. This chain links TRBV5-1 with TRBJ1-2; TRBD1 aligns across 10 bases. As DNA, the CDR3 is TGCGCCAGCAGCTTGGGGGACAGGGGCTATGGCTACACCTTC. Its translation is CASSLGDRGYGYTF.